These 8 T cell receptor beta chains originate from one sample sequenced in a study of blood T cell repertoires in COVID-19. Sequenced by immunoSEQ multiplex PCR; TCRdb stores in-frame clones only, minus some. The table lists 150,000 to 160,000 clones, roughly 82% of them singletons, with almost 10% in the top ten. Sequencing input: peripheral blood. Receptor source: a woman between 45 and 60 years old with acute or convalescent COVID-19.

The chain has TRBV14 and TRBJ2-1; D unclear. Trimming pared 0 bases from V and 13 bases from J, leaving 10 bases between. CDR1 and CDR2 (germline): SGHDN, FVKESK. This CDR3 has 12 residues. Here the CDR3 reads CASSQDSRRQFF. The CDR3 DNA follows: TGTGCCAGCAGCCAAGATTCGCGGCGTCAGTTCTTC.

The chain links TRBV9 to TRBJ2-5; tentatively, D is TRBD2 (6 bases). Looked up from germline, CDR1 is SGDLS and CDR2 is YYNGEE. The CDR3 runs 15 residues. Trimming took 4 bases from V and 3 from J, leaving 16 bases between them. CDR3 protein: CASSRGPGGEETQYF. CDR3 DNA: TGTGCCAGCAGCCGCGGCCCTGGCGGGGAAGAGACCCAGTACTTC.

V is TRBV7-9 and J is TRBJ2-3; D is undetermined. Trimming pared 5 bases from V and 2 bases from J, leaving 11 bases between. This CDR3 comprises 14 residues. Germline loops: CDR1 SEHNR, CDR2 FQNEAQ (reference sequence). This CDR3 reads CASSERRTTDTQYF. The CDR3 nucleotides are TGTGCCAGCAGCGAACGCAGAACCACAGATACGCAGTATTTT.

The chain employs TRBV6-1 and TRBJ2-6, with 7 bases lining up with TRBD1. Germline V gene lookup returns CDR1 MNHNS and CDR2 SASEGT. The CDR3 consists of 17 residues. With V trimmed by 4 bases and J by 0 bases, 6 bases remained unmatched. CDR3 protein: CASSGGQARSGANVLTF. The CDR3 DNA reads TGTGCCAGCAGTGGAGGACAGGCGCGCTCTGGGGCCAACGTCCTGACTTTC.

This clone was recorded only once. CDR3 sequence (DNA): TGTGCCAGCAAGAGCTCTGGAAACACCATATATTTT. Encoded protein: CASKSSGNTIYF. The rearrangement uses TRBV6-5 and TRBJ1-3; the D is unclear. Germline CDR1 is MNHEY and CDR2 is SVGAGI. The V end was cut by 7 bases, the J end by 0 bases, with 4 bases between. CDR3 length: 12 residues.

V is TRBV5-4 and J is TRBJ1-3, with no clear D. CDR3 length equals 15 residues. Between the trimmed V and J ends, which lost 1 base and 0 bases, there was a span of 8 bases. Germline V gives CDR1 SGHNT, CDR2 YYREEE (reference sequence). For the CDR3, the DNA is TGTGCCAGCAGCTTGCCCGGGGTCTCTGGAAACACCATATATTTT. As protein: CASSLPGVSGNTIYF.

The CDR3 spells CASSQDGAGTLAKNIQYF. CDR3 nucleotide sequence: TGTGCCAGCAGCCAAGATGGGGCAGGCACCCTAGCCAAAAACATTCAGTACTTC. The chain is built from TRBV3-1 (or the pseudogene TRBV3-2) and TRBJ2-4, with D possibly matching TRBD1 (5 bases). Germline V gene lookup returns CDR1 LGHDT and CDR2 YNNKEL (reference sequence). This CDR3 is 18 amino acids long. With 0 bases removed from V and 0 bases from J, the gap between germline ends came to 15 bases.

Only one count was recorded for this clone. The chain employs TRBV2 and TRBJ2-2; a weak D match, TRBD1 (6 bases). Between the trimmed V and J ends, which lost 7 bases and 2 bases, there was a span of 14 bases. CDR1 and CDR2 (germline): SNHLY, FYNNEI. This CDR3 is 15 amino acids long. DNA for the CDR3: TGTGCCAGCAAGGTGGGGACATACAACACCGGGGAGCTGTTTTTT. Translating it yields CASKVGTYNTGELFF.